Listed here are 28 T cell receptor beta chains from one sample, sequenced in a study of blood T cell repertoires in COVID-19. Some clones are missing from TCRdb's copy, which holds only in-frame ones; the method was immunoSEQ multiplex PCR. The table lists 130,000 to 150,000 clones, around four fifths of them singletons. Sequences were obtained from peripheral blood. The receptors originated from a human donor in a cohort sampled during active COVID-19.

The chain employs TRBV5-1 and TRBJ1-1; D possibly corresponds to TRBD1 (6 bases). Trimming took off 1 base at V and 0 bases at J, with 13 bases between the two ends. CDR1 is SGHRS, CDR2 YFSETQ, per germline. The CDR3 is made up of 16 amino acids. DNA of the CDR3: TGCGCCAGCAGCTTGAGTGGGACACCCATGAACACTGAAGCTTTCTTT. Protein product: CASSLSGTPMNTEAFF.

V usage is TRBV2 and J usage is TRBJ1-6; D not resolved. The CDR3 is made up of 13 amino acids. V lost 7 bases and J lost 8, with 12 bases in between. Looked up from germline, CDR1 is SNHLY and CDR2 is FYNNEI. The CDR3 DNA reads TGTGCCAGCAACGGGTTTTTGGATTCACCCCTCCACTTT. Amino acid sequence: CASNGFLDSPLHF.

The chain couples TRBV10-2 to TRBJ1-2; D possibly corresponds to TRBD1 (6 bases). This CDR3 is built from 13 residues. Germline CDR1 and CDR2: WSHSY and SAAADI. With 5 bases removed from V and 2 bases from J, the gap between germline ends came to 9 bases. CDR3 amino acids: CASSSDRNYGYTF. DNA for the CDR3: TGCGCCAGCAGTTCCGACAGGAACTATGGCTACACCTTC.

V is TRBV5-4 and J is TRBJ2-7; 15 bases fit TRBD2. V was clipped by 4 bases and J by 5 bases; unmatched bases: 7. Looked up from germline, CDR1 is SGHNT and CDR2 is YYREEE (reference sequence). This CDR3 has 16 amino acids. Written as DNA, the CDR3 is TGTGCCAGCAGCGCTGGGACTAGCGGGGGGCCAGACGAGCAGTACTTC. This sequence encodes CASSAGTSGGPDEQYF.

This rearrangement joins TRBV7-9 to TRBJ1-2, with TRBD1 as a possible D gene (6 bases). Per germline, CDR1 SEHNR and CDR2 FQNEAQ (reference sequence). There are 17 residues in the CDR3. The germline V and J ends were trimmed by 5 bases and 0 bases, with 19 bases remaining between them. CDR3 amino acids: CASSVRTAILTNYGYTF. For the CDR3, the DNA is TGTGCCAGCAGCGTCCGGACAGCGATCCTCACTAACTATGGCTACACCTTC.

V is TRBV3-1 (or the pseudogene TRBV3-2) and J is TRBJ2-1; 10 bases match TRBD1. Unmatched junction bases numbered 7, after V lost 1 base and J lost 10 bases. Per the germline V gene, CDR1 is LGHDT and CDR2 is YNNKEL (reference sequence). CDR3 length: 15 residues. This chain's CDR3 is CASSQVGQGVGEQFF. Here the CDR3 DNA reads TGTGCCAGCAGCCAAGTCGGACAGGGGGTAGGAGAGCAGTTCTTC.

The chain uses TRBV29-1 and TRBJ2-5; 9 nucleotides match TRBD1. With 3 bases clipped from V and 4 bases from J, the junction kept 12 bases outside the gene matches. The CDR3 length is 16 residues. Per germline, CDR1 SQVTM and CDR2 ANQGSEA. This CDR3 is CSVEGDRVIRGETQYF. DNA for the CDR3: TGCAGCGTTGAGGGGGACAGGGTGATCCGGGGAGAGACCCAGTACTTC. The complete variable domain, with remaining parts taken from reference TRBV29-1 and TRBJ2-5, reads SAVISQKPSRDICQRGTSLTIQCQVDSQVTMMFWYRQQPGQSLTLIATANQGSEATYESGFVIDKFPISRPNLTFSTLTVSNMSPEDSSIYLCSVEGDRVIRGETQYFGPGTRLLVL.

The rearrangement links TRBV15 to TRBJ2-1, with 9 positions matching TRBD1. V lost 2 bases and J lost 1; bases outside the gene matches: 3. CDR1 LNHNV and CDR2 YYDKDF come from the germline V gene (reference sequence). The length of the CDR3 is 16 residues. CDR3 sequence (DNA): TGTGCCACCAGCAGACTGACAGGGGGTTCCTACAATGAGCAGTTCTTC. Its protein product is CATSRLTGGSYNEQFF. The full variable domain, completed using reference TRBV15 and TRBJ2-1, is DAMVIQNPRYQVTQFGKPVTLSCSQTLNHNVMYWYQQKSSQAPKLLFHYYDKDFNNEADTPDNFQSRRPNTSFCFLDIRSPGLGDTAMYLCATSRLTGGSYNEQFFGPGTRLTVL.

CDR3 in amino acids: CASSSAGVLNTEAFF. Written as DNA, the CDR3 is TGTGCCAGCAGCTCAGCAGGGGTACTGAACACTGAAGCTTTCTTT. The chain joins TRBV5-4 to TRBJ1-1; D may be TRBD1 (6 bases). This CDR3 contains 15 residues. CDR1 is SGHNT and CDR2 is YYREEE in the germline V gene (reference sequence). V lost 3 bases to trimming and J lost 0 bases, with 12 bases between them.

In its sample, this clone was seen once. The rearrangement links TRBV3-1 (or the pseudogene TRBV3-2) to TRBJ1-2; TRBD1 matches 8 bases. Germline V gene sequence: CDR1 LGHDT, CDR2 YNNKEL (reference sequence). V trimming: 5 bases; J trimming: 4 bases; junction bases outside the gene matches: 9. CDR3 length equals 15 residues. Here the CDR3 reads CASSRGSGTGYGYTF. In DNA, the CDR3 is TGTGCCAGCAGCAGAGGTTCGGGGACAGGCTATGGCTACACCTTC.

In this sample, this clone turned up many times. Other nucleotide sequences from this sample produce the same CDR3. The genes are TRBV20-1 and TRBJ1-2; D may be TRBD1 (5 bases). Trimming shortened V by 2 bases and J by 4 bases, and 5 bases separated the two germline ends. From germline, CDR1 is DFQATT and CDR2 SNEGSKA (reference sequence). The CDR3 is 11 residues long. For the CDR3, the DNA is TGCAGTGCTAGACAGGGCTATGGCTACACCTTC. This encodes CSARQGYGYTF.

V usage is TRBV5-1 and J usage is TRBJ1-2; TRBD1 matches 8 bases. Per germline, CDR1 SGHRS and CDR2 YFSETQ. The CDR3 has 17 residues. V was pared by 0 bases and J by 1 base, with 8 bases of the junction left unmatched. CDR3 sequence (DNA): TGCGCCAGCAGCTTGGAACGGAACAGGGGGGATAACTATGGCTACACCTTC. This translates into CASSLERNRGDNYGYTF.

This sequence joins TRBV18 and TRBJ2-7; D gene ambiguous. CDR1 and CDR2 from the germline V gene are KGHSH and LQKENI. Trimming pared 1 base from V and 0 bases from J, leaving 4 bases between. The CDR3 covers 13 residues. DNA of the CDR3: TGTGCCAGCTCACCACAGAGCTCCTACGAGCAGTACTTC. This codes for CASSPQSSYEQYF. Variable domain in full (rest from reference TRBV18 and TRBJ2-7): NAGVMQNPRHLVRRRGQEARLRCSPMKGHSHVYWYRQLPEEGLKFMVYLQKENIIDESGMPKERFSAEFPKEGPSILRIQQVVRGDSAAYFCASSPQSSYEQYFGPGTRLTVT.

This clone has just a few counts. V usage is TRBV3-1 (or the pseudogene TRBV3-2) and J usage is TRBJ2-6, with TRBD1 identical over 9 bases. J lost 0 bases, V lost 4 bases, and 7 bases had no gene match. Looked up from germline, CDR1 is LGHDT and CDR2 is YNNKEL (reference sequence). This CDR3 has 18 amino acids. The CDR3 protein is CASSLYGTGTSGANVLTF. The DNA for the CDR3 is TGTGCCAGCAGCCTTTACGGGACAGGGACCTCTGGGGCCAACGTCCTGACTTTC.

The genes are TRBV7-3 and TRBJ2-2; D ambiguous. Germline CDR1 is SGHTA and CDR2 is FQGTGA. This CDR3 region has 13 residues. Trimming cost V 4 bases and J 1 base, with 4 bases left between them. In DNA, the CDR3 is TGTGCCAGCAGCTCCAAGAACACCGGGGAGCTGTTTTTT. Its translation is CASSSKNTGELFF. Complete variable domain (other parts from reference TRBV7-3 and TRBJ2-2): GAGVSQTPSNKVTEKGKYVELRCDPISGHTALYWYRQSLGQGPEFLIYFQGTGAADDSGLPNDRFFAVRPEGSVSTLKIQRTERGDSAVYLCASSSKNTGELFFGEGSRLTVL.

The rearrangement uses TRBV2 and TRBJ1-1; 7 nucleotides match TRBD1. CDR1 SNHLY and CDR2 FYNNEI come from the germline V gene. The CDR3 totals 14 residues. J was trimmed by 0 bases and V by 4 bases; bases with no gene match: 2. CDR3 sequence (DNA): TGTGCCAGCAGTGTCGACAGGGTGAACACTGAAGCTTTCTTT. Translated, it gives CASSVDRVNTEAFF. Full variable domain (remainder filled in from reference TRBV2 and TRBJ1-1): EPEVTQTPSHQVTQMGQEVILRCVPISNHLYFYWYRQILGQKVEFLVSFYNNEISEKSEIFDDQFSVERPDGSNFTLKIRSTKLEDSAMYFCASSVDRVNTEAFFGQGTRLTVV.

The chain couples TRBV5-1 to TRBJ2-2; D is ambiguous. Looked up from germline, CDR1 is SGHRS and CDR2 is YFSETQ. Trimming left V 3 bases short and J 8 bases short, with 8 bases between. This CDR3 spans 12 amino acids. The CDR3 bases are TGCGCCAGCAGCTCCCCCGGGGGGGAGCTGTTTTTT. Its translation: CASSSPGGELFF.

V usage is TRBV6-6 and J usage is TRBJ2-5; the match to TRBD1 covers 8 bases. This CDR3 contains 14 residues. Germline V CDR1 and CDR2: MNHNY, SVGAGI (reference sequence). Trimming at V came to 2 bases and at J to 5 bases, leaving 4 bases not matched to a gene. CDR3 sequence: CASSYGRTGETQYF. CDR3 bases: TGTGCCAGCAGTTACGGGCGGACAGGGGAGACCCAGTACTTC.

This sequence joins TRBV7-8 and TRBJ1-2, with 7 bases fitting TRBD1. Germline loops: CDR1 SGHVS, CDR2 FQNEAQ. Trimming cost V 5 bases and J 4 bases; bases outside gene matches: 13. The CDR3 extends over 16 amino acids. CDR3 residues: CASSLSRVGGFYGYTF. CDR3 bases: TGTGCCAGCAGCCTTTCACGGGTAGGGGGCTTCTATGGCTACACCTTC.

CDR3 sequence: CASRERSGGDNEQFF. In DNA, the CDR3 is TGTGCCAGCAGGGAACGTAGCGGGGGGGACAATGAGCAGTTCTTC. The chain carries TRBV2 and TRBJ2-1, with TRBD2 identical over 11 bases. Unmatched junction bases numbered 6, after V lost 6 bases and J lost 5 bases. The CDR3 is 15 residues long. Germline CDR1 is SNHLY and CDR2 is FYNNEI.

The chain has TRBV27 and TRBJ1-6; D remains unclear. Germline V gene data show CDR1 as MNHEY and CDR2 as SMNVEV (reference sequence). With 2 bases removed from V and 4 bases from J, the gap between germline ends came to 12 bases. The CDR3 consists of 16 residues. The CDR3 here is CASSLKPVQYNSPLHF. Here the CDR3 DNA reads TGTGCCAGCAGTTTAAAACCCGTGCAGTATAATTCACCCCTCCACTTT.

V and J are TRBV11-3 and TRBJ2-7, with 7 bases that match TRBD1. Germline CDR1 reads SGHNT; CDR2 reads YENEEA. V trimming: 5 bases; J trimming: 1 base; junction bases outside the gene matches: 5. The CDR3 has 14 residues. The CDR3 sequence is CASSAHRGSYEQYF. For the CDR3, the DNA is TGTGCCAGCAGCGCCCACAGGGGTTCCTACGAGCAGTACTTC.

The genes are TRBV11-2 and TRBJ2-5; 11 bases agree with TRBD2. Germline V CDR1 and CDR2: SGHAT, FQNNGV. The CDR3 is 16 residues long. V dropped 2 bases and J dropped 1; count of bases not matched to a gene: 3. CDR3 coding DNA: TGTGCCAGCAGCTTATCTGGGACTAGCGGCCAAGAGACCCAGTACTTC. Translating gives CASSLSGTSGQETQYF.

This clone has a single count. The rearrangement links TRBV4-1 to TRBJ1-2; 7 bases align to TRBD1. The CDR3 extends over 13 amino acids. The junction had 5 bases not matched to a gene; V was cut back by 6 bases and J by 4 bases. Germline V gene data show CDR1 as MGHRA and CDR2 as YSYEKL. CDR3 DNA: TGCGCCAGCAGTCGACAGGGAGTCTATGGCTACACCTTC. It specifies CASSRQGVYGYTF.

The chain recombines TRBV5-6 with TRBJ2-2, with TRBD1 identical over 9 bases. Looked up from germline, CDR1 is SGHDT and CDR2 is YYEEEE. This CDR3 has 15 amino acids. V dropped 4 bases and J dropped 7; count of bases not matched to a gene: 8. The DNA for the CDR3 is TGTGCCAGCAGCCGTAGGGACAGGGTGGTCGGGGAGCTGTTTTTT. Amino acid sequence: CASSRRDRVVGELFF.

The rearrangement uses TRBV14 and TRBJ1-2, with TRBD1 matching over 8 bases. V shed 4 bases and J 4 bases; nucleotides not matched to a gene: 5. This CDR3 has 14 residues. CDR1 is SGHDN and CDR2 is FVKESK in the germline V gene. This chain's CDR3 is CASSLRQGIYGYTF. The CDR3 DNA reads TGTGCCAGCAGCCTGAGACAGGGGATCTATGGCTACACCTTC.

V and J are TRBV24-1 and TRBJ2-3; D gene ambiguous. V lost 6 bases to trimming and J lost 9 bases, with 21 bases between them. Per the germline V gene, CDR1 is KGHDR and CDR2 is SFDVKD. CDR3 length equals 15 residues. CDR3 bases: TGTGCCACCAGTTCTCATGGGCCTGGTGGTTCCACGCAGTATTTT. It translates to CATSSHGPGGSTQYF.

The J gene is TRBJ2-3, the V gene TRBV30; no reliable D call. Trimming took 1 base from V and 0 from J, leaving 5 bases between them. The CDR3 consists of 13 residues. Germline lookup yields CDR1 GTSNPN and CDR2 SVGIG (reference sequence). The CDR3 sequence: CAWSEASTDTQYF. The DNA of the CDR3 is TGTGCCTGGAGTGAAGCTAGCACAGATACGCAGTATTTT.